This TCR beta chain was observed in a study of T cells in Graves' hyperthyroidism and ophthalmopathy. Study findings and constraints: Most thyroid clonotypes with frequency above 0.001 were detected in blood.

The CDR3 extends over 15 amino acids. Trimming pared 0 bases from V and 7 bases from J, leaving 15 bases between. CDR1 LGHDT and CDR2 YNNKEL come from the germline V gene (reference sequence). The investigators amplified TCR beta CDR3 regions from RNA transcripts. First-round RT-PCR of the TCR CDR3 relied on the HTBI primer set. TCRdb reanalysed the multiplex PCR reads using MiXCR and keeps one entry per CDR3 protein. The repertoire includes 500,000 or so distinct CDR3 sequences, approximately 16% of them detected once, and around 32% sits in the top ten. The table lists this clonotype with many counts. What it recognizes is unknown.

This TCR was sampled from a woman aged 25 to 45 with Graves' ophthalmopathy. The chain couples TRBV3-1 to TRBJ1-1, with a weak D call TRBD1 (5 bases). The specimen sequenced was blood. The CDR3 is CASSQEIGERGEAFF. The DNA for the CDR3 is TGTGCCAGCAGCCAAGAGATAGGGGAAAGGGGTGAAGCTTTCTTT.